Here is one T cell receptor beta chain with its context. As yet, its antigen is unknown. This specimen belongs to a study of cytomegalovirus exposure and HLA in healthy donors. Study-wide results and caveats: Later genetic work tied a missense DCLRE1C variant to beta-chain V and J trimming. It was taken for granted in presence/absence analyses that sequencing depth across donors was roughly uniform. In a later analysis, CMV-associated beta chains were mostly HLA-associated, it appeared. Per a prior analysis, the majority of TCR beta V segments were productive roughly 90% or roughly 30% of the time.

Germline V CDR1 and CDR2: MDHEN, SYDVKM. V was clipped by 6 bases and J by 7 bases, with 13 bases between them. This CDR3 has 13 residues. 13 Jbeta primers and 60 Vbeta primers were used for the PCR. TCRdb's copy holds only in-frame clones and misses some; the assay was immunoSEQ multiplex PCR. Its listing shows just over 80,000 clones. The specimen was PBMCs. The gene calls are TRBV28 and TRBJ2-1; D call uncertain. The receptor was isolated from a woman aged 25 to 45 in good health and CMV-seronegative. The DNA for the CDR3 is TGTGCCAGCAGGGCTAGTAGTCTTAATGAGCAGTTCTTC. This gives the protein CASRASSLNEQFF.